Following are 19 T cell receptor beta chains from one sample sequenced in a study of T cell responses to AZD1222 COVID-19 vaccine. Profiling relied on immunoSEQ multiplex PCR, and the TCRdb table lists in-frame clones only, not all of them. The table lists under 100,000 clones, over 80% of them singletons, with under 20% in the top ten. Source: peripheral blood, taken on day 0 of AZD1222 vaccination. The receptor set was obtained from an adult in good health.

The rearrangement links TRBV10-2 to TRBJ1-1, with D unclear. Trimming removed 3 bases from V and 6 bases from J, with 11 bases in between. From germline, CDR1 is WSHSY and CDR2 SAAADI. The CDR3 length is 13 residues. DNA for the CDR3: TGCGCCAGCAGTGAAGGGCAAAGGGCTGAAGCTTTCTTT. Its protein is CASSEGQRAEAFF.

The DNA for the CDR3 is TGTGCCAGCAGGACCGGGAACTCCTACGAGCAGTACTTC. This sequence encodes CASRTGNSYEQYF. The rearrangement uses TRBV6-5 and TRBJ2-7, with D possibly matching TRBD2 (5 bases). V lost 6 bases, J lost 0 bases, and 9 bases lay in between. Germline V gives CDR1 MNHEY, CDR2 SVGAGI. The CDR3 runs 13 residues.

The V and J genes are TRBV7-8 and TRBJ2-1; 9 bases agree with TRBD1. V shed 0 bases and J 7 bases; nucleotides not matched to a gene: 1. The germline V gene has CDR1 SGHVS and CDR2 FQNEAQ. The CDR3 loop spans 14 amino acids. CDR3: CASSLAGTGNEQFF. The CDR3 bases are TGTGCCAGCAGCTTAGCTGGGACAGGGAATGAGCAGTTCTTC.

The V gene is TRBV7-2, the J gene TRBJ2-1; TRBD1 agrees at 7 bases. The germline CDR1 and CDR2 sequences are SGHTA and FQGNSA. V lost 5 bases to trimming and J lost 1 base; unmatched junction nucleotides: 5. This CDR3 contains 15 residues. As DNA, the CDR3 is TGTGCCAGCAGCAACAGGGGTGGTTCCTACAATGAGCAGTTCTTC. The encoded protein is CASSNRGGSYNEQFF.

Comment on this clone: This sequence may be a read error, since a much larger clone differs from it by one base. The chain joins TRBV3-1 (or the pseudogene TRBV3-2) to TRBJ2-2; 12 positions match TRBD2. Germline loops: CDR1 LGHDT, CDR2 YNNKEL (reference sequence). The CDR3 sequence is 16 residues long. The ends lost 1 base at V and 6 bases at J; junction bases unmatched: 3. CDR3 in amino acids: CASSQGLAGVSGELFF. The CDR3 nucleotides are TGTGCCAGCAGCCAAGGACTAGCGGGAGTCTCCGGGGAGCTGTTTTTT.

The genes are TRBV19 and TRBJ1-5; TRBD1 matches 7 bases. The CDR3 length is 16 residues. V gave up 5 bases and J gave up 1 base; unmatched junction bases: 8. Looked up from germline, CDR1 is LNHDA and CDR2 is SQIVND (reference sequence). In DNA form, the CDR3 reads TGTGCCAGTAGTCCAGGGGGAGGGGGCAGCAATCAGCCCCAGCATTTT. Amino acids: CASSPGGGGSNQPQHF.

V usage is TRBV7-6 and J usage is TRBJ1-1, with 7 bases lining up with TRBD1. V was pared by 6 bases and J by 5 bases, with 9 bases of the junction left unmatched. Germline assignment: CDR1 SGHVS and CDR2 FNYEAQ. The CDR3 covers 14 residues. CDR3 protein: CASRGLGGRTEAFF. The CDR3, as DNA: TGTGCCAGCAGAGGTCTAGGGGGCAGGACTGAAGCTTTCTTT. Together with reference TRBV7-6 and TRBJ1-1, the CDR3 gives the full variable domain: GAGVSQSPRYKVTKRGQDVALRCDPISGHVSLYWYRQALGQGPEFLTYFNYEAQQDKSGLPNDRFSAERPEGSISTLTIQRTEQRDSAMYRCASRGLGGRTEAFFGQGTRLTVV.

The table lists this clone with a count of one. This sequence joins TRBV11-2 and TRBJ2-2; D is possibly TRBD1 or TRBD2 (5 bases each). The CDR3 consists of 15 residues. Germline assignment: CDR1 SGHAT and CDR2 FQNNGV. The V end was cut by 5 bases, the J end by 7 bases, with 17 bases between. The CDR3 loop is CASSIEVWGIGELFF. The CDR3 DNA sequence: TGTGCCAGCAGCATCGAGGTTTGGGGGATCGGGGAGCTGTTTTTT.

The CDR3 DNA sequence: TGTGCCAGCAGCAGGAGCTCCTACGAGCAGTACTTC. This translates into CASSRSSYEQYF. The chain employs TRBV2 and TRBJ2-7, with D unresolved. V shed 6 bases and J shed 0 bases, with 6 bases lying between them. This CDR3 is 12 amino acids long. Germline V gene lookup returns CDR1 SNHLY and CDR2 FYNNEI.

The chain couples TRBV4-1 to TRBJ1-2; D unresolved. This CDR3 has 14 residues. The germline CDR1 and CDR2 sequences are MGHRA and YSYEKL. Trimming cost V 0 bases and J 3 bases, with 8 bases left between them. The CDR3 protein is CASSQEPSHYGYTF. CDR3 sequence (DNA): TGCGCCAGCAGCCAAGAGCCCTCCCACTATGGCTACACCTTC.

CDR3: CASSPGQGTGNQPQHF. The CDR3 DNA follows: TGTGCCAGCTCACCAGGCCAGGGGACCGGCAATCAGCCCCAGCATTTT. The chain uses TRBV18 and TRBJ1-5, with D perhaps TRBD1 (6 bases). V was trimmed by 2 bases and J by 2 bases, leaving 13 bases between them. Germline assignment: CDR1 KGHSH and CDR2 LQKENI. The CDR3 has 16 residues. The full variable domain, its missing parts supplied by reference TRBV18 and TRBJ1-5, is NAGVMQNPRHLVRRRGQEARLRCSPMKGHSHVYWYRQLPEEGLKFMVYLQKENIIDESGMPKERFSAEFPKEGPSILRIQQVVRGDSAAYFCASSPGQGTGNQPQHFGDGTRLSIL.

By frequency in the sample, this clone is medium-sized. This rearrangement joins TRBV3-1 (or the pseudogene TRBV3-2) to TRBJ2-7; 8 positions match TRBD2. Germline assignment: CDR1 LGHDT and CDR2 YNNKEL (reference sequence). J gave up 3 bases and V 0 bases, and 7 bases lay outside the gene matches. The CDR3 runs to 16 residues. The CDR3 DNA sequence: TGTGCCAGCAGCCAAGATACGGGAGGGCCTTTCTACGAGCAGTACTTC. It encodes CASSQDTGGPFYEQYF.

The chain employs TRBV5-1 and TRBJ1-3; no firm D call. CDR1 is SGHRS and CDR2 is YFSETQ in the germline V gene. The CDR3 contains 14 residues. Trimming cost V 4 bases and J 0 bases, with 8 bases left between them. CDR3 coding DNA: TGCGCCAGCAGCACCGACAACTCTGGAAACACCATATATTTT. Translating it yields CASSTDNSGNTIYF.

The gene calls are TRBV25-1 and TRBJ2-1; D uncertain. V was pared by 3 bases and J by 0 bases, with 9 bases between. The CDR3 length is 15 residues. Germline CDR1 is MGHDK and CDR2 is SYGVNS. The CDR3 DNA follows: TGTGCCAGCAGTGATCCGGAGAGCTCCTACAATGAGCAGTTCTTC. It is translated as CASSDPESSYNEQFF.

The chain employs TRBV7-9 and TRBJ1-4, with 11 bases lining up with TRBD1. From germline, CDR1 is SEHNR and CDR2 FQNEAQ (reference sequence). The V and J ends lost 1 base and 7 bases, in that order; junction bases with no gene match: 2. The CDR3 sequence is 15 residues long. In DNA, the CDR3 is TGTGCCAGCAGCTTAGACGGGACAGGGGGTGAAAAACTGTTTTTT. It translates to CASSLDGTGGEKLFF.

The CDR3 DNA sequence: TGTGCCAGCAGCTTATACCGGGCATCCGCTGGAAACACCATATATTTT. Protein sequence: CASSLYRASAGNTIYF. V gene TRBV7-6 combines with J gene TRBJ1-3; D gene uncertain. V lost 2 bases and J 2 bases, leaving 13 bases between the germline ends. The CDR3 is 16 residues long. Germline V gene sequence: CDR1 SGHVS, CDR2 FNYEAQ. Full variable domain (missing parts from reference TRBV7-6 and TRBJ1-3): GAGVSQSPRYKVTKRGQDVALRCDPISGHVSLYWYRQALGQGPEFLTYFNYEAQQDKSGLPNDRFSAERPEGSISTLTIQRTEQRDSAMYRCASSLYRASAGNTIYFGEGSWLTVV.

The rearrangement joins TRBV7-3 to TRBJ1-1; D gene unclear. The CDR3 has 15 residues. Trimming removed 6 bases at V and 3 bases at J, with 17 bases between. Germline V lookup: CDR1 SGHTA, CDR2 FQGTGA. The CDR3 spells CASSLLRRSDTEAFF. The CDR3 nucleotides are TGTGCCAGCAGTTTACTGAGACGGTCTGACACTGAAGCTTTCTTT.

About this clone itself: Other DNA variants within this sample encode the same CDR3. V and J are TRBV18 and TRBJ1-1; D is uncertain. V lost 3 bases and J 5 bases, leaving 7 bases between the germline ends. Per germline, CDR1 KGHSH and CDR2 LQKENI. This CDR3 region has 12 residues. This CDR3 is CASSPRRTEAFF. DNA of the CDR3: TGTGCCAGCTCACCGAGGAGAACTGAAGCTTTCTTT.

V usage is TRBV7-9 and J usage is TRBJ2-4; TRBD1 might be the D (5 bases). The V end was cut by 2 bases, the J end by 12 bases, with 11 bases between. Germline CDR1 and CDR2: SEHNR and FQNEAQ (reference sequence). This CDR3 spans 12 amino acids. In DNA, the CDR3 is TGTGCCAGCAGCTTAATAGGGGTAACTCAGTACTTC. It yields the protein CASSLIGVTQYF.